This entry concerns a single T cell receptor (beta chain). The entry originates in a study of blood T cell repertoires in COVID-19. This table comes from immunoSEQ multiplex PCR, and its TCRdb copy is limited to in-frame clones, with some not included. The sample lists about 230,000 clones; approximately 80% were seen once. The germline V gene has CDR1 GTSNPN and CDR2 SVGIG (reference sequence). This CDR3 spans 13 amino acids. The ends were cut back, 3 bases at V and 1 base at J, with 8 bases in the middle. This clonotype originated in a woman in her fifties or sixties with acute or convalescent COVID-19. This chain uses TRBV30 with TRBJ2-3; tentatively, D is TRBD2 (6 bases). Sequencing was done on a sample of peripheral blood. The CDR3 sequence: CAWSGGGTDTQYF. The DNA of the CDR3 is TGTGCCTGGAGCGGAGGGGGCACAGATACGCAGTATTTT.